Detailed here is one T cell receptor (beta chain). The record originates from a study of shared clonotypes between healthy human individuals. Here immunoSEQ multiplex PCR was the method, and the copy in TCRdb shows in-frame clones only, minus some. The sample includes roughly 1,500,000 clones, approximately 98% seen only once; the top ten take roughly 0.45%. The CDR3 length is 14 residues. Germline V gene data show CDR1 as GTSNPN and CDR2 as SVGIG (reference sequence). Between the trimmed V and J ends, which lost 4 bases and 1 base, there was a span of 13 bases. The J gene is TRBJ1-1, the V gene TRBV30; TRBD1 might be the D (5 bases). Sequenced: naive CD4+ T cells sorted from blood. Subset denoted: CD45RA+ positively selected. This sequence was found in a man in his thirties or forties in good health. The CDR3 loop is CAWNTGRQNTEAFF. CDR3 bases: TGTGCCTGGAATACGGGACGGCAGAACACTGAAGCTTTCTTT.